This T cell receptor beta chain was recovered during a study of response to subunit inactivated influenza vaccine. CDR1 is SNHLY and CDR2 is FYNNEI in the germline V gene. This CDR3 region has 14 residues. Losses at the gene ends were 7 bases for V and 6 bases for J; bases not matched to a gene: 12. TCRdb analysed the RT-PCR reads with MiXCR anew, one entry per CDR3 protein. The sample yields about 570,000 distinct CDR3 sequences, 10% to 15% seen once. The chain is built from TRBV2 and TRBJ2-7; 7 bases fit TRBD1. Sample: PBMCs from blood, taken on the day of vaccination. The source of this sequence is a man aged 45-65 years who received an inactivated influenza vaccine. The CDR3 loop is CASNADRWQGEQYF. CDR3 nucleotide sequence: TGTGCCAGCAACGCGGACAGGTGGCAAGGCGAGCAGTACTTC.